Below, 9 T cell receptor beta chains from the same sample are listed, as sequenced in a study of T cell responses to AZD1222 COVID-19 vaccine. Some clones are missing from TCRdb's copy, which holds only in-frame ones; the method was immunoSEQ multiplex PCR. This sample has about 97,000 clones, with about 90% found just once. The sample consisted of peripheral blood, taken 28 days after the second AZD1222 dose. These receptors were taken from an adult who received the AZD1222 COVID-19 vaccine.

The V gene is TRBV30, the J gene TRBJ2-1, with 8 positions matching TRBD2. Germline V gives CDR1 GTSNPN, CDR2 SVGIG (reference sequence). The CDR3 loop spans 16 amino acids. Trimming removed 2 bases from V and 5 bases from J; junction bases left unmatched: 11. The CDR3 here is CAWSPRTSRPHNEQFF. As DNA, the CDR3 is TGTGCCTGGAGTCCCCGGACTAGCAGACCTCACAATGAGCAGTTCTTC.

This chain joins TRBV6-6 and TRBJ1-2, with a weak D call TRBD1 (5 bases). The CDR3 runs to 15 residues. Trimming took 6 bases from V and 0 from J, leaving 14 bases between them. Germline V gene lookup returns CDR1 MNHNY and CDR2 SVGAGI (reference sequence). As DNA, the CDR3 is TGTGCCAGCAGGCTACAGGCCCCCTCTAACTATGGCTACACCTTC. This gives the protein CASRLQAPSNYGYTF.

The V and J genes are TRBV4-3 and TRBJ1-2, with 7 bases fitting TRBD1. CDR1 and CDR2 from the germline V gene are LGHNA and YSLEER. V was pared by 0 bases and J by 3 bases, with 10 bases of the junction left unmatched. This CDR3 contains 17 residues. Here the CDR3 reads CASSQESTEGADYGYTF. CDR3 DNA sequence: TGCGCCAGCAGCCAAGAGAGTACGGAGGGGGCTGACTATGGCTACACCTTC.

The CDR3 bases are TGTGCCAGCAGACGAACCGGGGCCGGGGGCTACACCTTC. It translates to CASRRTGAGGYTF. The V call is TRBV12-3 or TRBV12-4, the J call TRBJ1-2, with a possible D match to TRBD1 (5 bases). V lost 6 bases, J lost 8 bases, and 16 bases lay in between. CDR3 length: 13 residues.

The J gene is TRBJ2-1, the V gene TRBV5-4, with 9 bases fitting TRBD2. This CDR3 is built from 17 residues. The junction had 9 bases not matched to a gene; V was cut back by 0 bases and J by 5 bases. Germline values: CDR1 SGHNT, CDR2 YYREEE (reference sequence). The CDR3 here is CASSLAFGRGGNNEQFF. In nucleotides, the CDR3 is TGTGCCAGCAGCTTGGCGTTTGGGCGGGGGGGAAACAATGAGCAGTTCTTC.

The rearrangement uses TRBV27 and TRBJ1-6; D unclear. CDR1 is MNHEY, CDR2 SMNVEV, per germline (reference sequence). The CDR3 runs to 13 residues. Trimming cost V 5 bases and J 12 bases, with 14 bases left between them. The CDR3 DNA is TGTGCCAGCAGTCTCTCGGGAAGGGAACCCCTCCACTTT. Translation gives CASSLSGREPLHF.

The V and J genes are TRBV6-5 and TRBJ1-1, with D unresolved. The CDR3 length is 13 residues. CDR1 MNHEY and CDR2 SVGAGI come from the germline V gene. Trimming shortened V by 7 bases and J by 6 bases, and 15 bases separated the two germline ends. In nucleotides, the CDR3 is TGTGCCAGCAACCACGCTCCGGGTCCTGAAGCTTTCTTT. Encoded protein: CASNHAPGPEAFF.

This chain uses TRBV4-3 with TRBJ1-4, with D unresolved. CDR1 is LGHNA, CDR2 YSLEER, per germline. The CDR3 runs to 15 residues. Trimming cost V 0 bases and J 7 bases, with 12 bases left between them. Here the CDR3 reads CASSQDGRLSEKLFF. The CDR3 nucleotides are TGCGCCAGCAGCCAAGATGGCAGGTTGTCTGAAAAACTGTTTTTT.

The V call is TRBV5-1, the J call TRBJ2-2; 8 bases align to TRBD1. This CDR3 comprises 15 residues. CDR1 is SGHRS, CDR2 YFSETQ, per germline. J lost 6 bases, V lost 4 bases, and 8 bases had no gene match. For the CDR3, the DNA is TGCGCCAGCAGCCCCCGGACAGGGTTGCCCGGGGAGCTGTTTTTT. This gives the protein CASSPRTGLPGELFF.